This TCR beta chain comes out of a study of PD-L1 blockade in urothelial cancer. CDR3 length: 16 amino acids. J gave up 3 bases and V 5 bases, and 8 bases lay outside the gene matches. Germline V CDR1 and CDR2: SGHAT, FQNNGV. Documented time point: pretreatment peripheral blood. Only in-frame clones appear in the TCRdb table, and some are missing; sequencing was by immunoSEQ multiplex PCR. Among some 74,000 clones listed, approximately 80% were seen once. The source is a man in his forties with urothelial cancer. The sample here was PBMCs, taken around atezolizumab (anti-PD-L1) treatment. The genes are TRBV11-2 and TRBJ2-3, with 10 bases aligning to TRBD1. The CDR3 sequence: CASSIRDRGPTDTQYF. As DNA, the CDR3 is TGTGCCAGCAGCATCCGGGACAGGGGCCCAACAGATACGCAGTATTTT.